This TCR beta chain was sequenced during a study of radiation and T cells in renal cell carcinoma. Trimming took 0 bases from V and 5 from J; bases not matched to a gene: 7. The CDR3 loop spans 16 amino acids. CDR1 is LGHNA, CDR2 YSLEER, per germline. Clones were sequenced by immunoSEQ multiplex PCR, and TCRdb holds only the in-frame ones, with some missing. The sample holds roughly 100,000 clones, 75% to 85% seen once. As for time point: blood 4 weeks post-SBRT, at nephrectomy. Stated treatment: 15 Gy SBRT to primary tumor, nephrectomy 4 weeks later. The patient's renal cell carcinoma had clear cell pathology.

The receptor comes from a man aged 55 to 70 with renal cell carcinoma. This material consisted of blood, taken from a patient whose treatment included radiotherapy and nephrectomy. The rearrangement uses TRBV4-3 and TRBJ2-5, with 9 positions matching TRBD2. The CDR3 here is CASSQDGGRAGETQYF. The CDR3 DNA is TGCGCCAGCAGCCAAGACGGCGGGAGGGCGGGTGAGACCCAGTACTTC.